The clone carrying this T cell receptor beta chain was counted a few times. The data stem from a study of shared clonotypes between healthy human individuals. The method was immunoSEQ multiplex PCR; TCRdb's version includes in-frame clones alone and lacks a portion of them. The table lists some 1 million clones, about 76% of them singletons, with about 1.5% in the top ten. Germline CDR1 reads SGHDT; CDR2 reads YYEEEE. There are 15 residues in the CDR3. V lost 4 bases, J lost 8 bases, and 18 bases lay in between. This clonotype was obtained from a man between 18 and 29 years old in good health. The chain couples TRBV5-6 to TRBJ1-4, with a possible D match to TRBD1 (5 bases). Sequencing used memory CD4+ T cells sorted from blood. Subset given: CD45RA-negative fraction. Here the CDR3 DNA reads TGTGCCAGCAGCCCAGTTGGGAGGGCAGGGGAAAAACTGTTTTTT. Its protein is CASSPVGRAGEKLFF.